These 31 T cell receptor beta chains share one sample of origin, sequenced in a study of CD8 T cells in ankylosing spondylitis. From the 5' RACE reads, TCRdb called clonotypes with MiXCR, one entry per CDR3 protein. The sample has 150,000 to 200,000 distinct CDR3 sequences; around a sixth are singletons. The sequencing sample was made of blood, either unsorted or a sorted T cell fraction (not recorded which). Every receptor here comes from a male donor aged 10 to 30 with ankylosing spondylitis or in good health (not recorded which).

This clonotype was seen repeatedly, ten times or more. This chain uses TRBV24-1 with TRBJ2-5; TRBD1 agrees at 7 bases. In germline, CDR1 is KGHDR, CDR2 SFDVKD. Unmatched junction bases numbered 6, after V lost 10 bases and J lost 2 bases. The CDR3 spans 13 residues. Here the CDR3 reads CATRDSGQETQYF. The DNA for the CDR3 is TGTGCCACTAGGGACAGCGGACAAGAGACCCAGTACTTC.

This clonotype was counted at least ten times. The V call is TRBV12-3 or TRBV12-4, the J call TRBJ1-5, with no clear D. This CDR3 has 16 amino acids. V was cut by 4 bases and J by 4 bases, with 17 bases left in between. CDR3 in DNA: TGTGCCAGCAGTTCCTACCGTACGATGGGAAATCAGCCCCAGCATTTT. It specifies CASSSYRTMGNQPQHF.

This clonotype has just a few counts. A read error may account for a junction end that differs from germline. The gene calls are TRBV20-1 and TRBJ2-7, with D maybe TRBD1 (5 bases). Germline CDR1 and CDR2: DFQATT and SNEGSKA (reference sequence). This CDR3 region has 14 residues. The CDR3 loop is CSARDSSLSYEQYF. Written as DNA, the CDR3 is TGCAGTGCTCGAGACAGTTCCCTTTCCTACGAGCAGTACTTC.

This clonotype has ten or more counts. This rearrangement joins TRBV29-1 to TRBJ2-1, with D tentatively TRBD1 (6 bases). The CDR3 runs to 13 residues. Per the germline V gene, CDR1 is SQVTM and CDR2 is ANQGSEA. V lost 0 bases to trimming and J lost 10 bases, with 13 bases between them. In DNA form, the CDR3 reads TGCAGCGTTGAAGAACCCCGGGACACCGAGCAGTTCTTC. This encodes CSVEEPRDTEQFF.

There are many counts of this clonotype. This chain uses TRBV12-3 or TRBV12-4 with TRBJ2-5; 16 bases line up with TRBD2. Trimming cost V 6 bases and J 3 bases; bases outside gene matches: 10. The CDR3 totals 18 residues. Written as DNA, the CDR3 is TGTGCCAGCAGGTCGTCGGGACTAGCGGGAGGGCCTGAAGAGACCCAGTACTTC. This translates into CASRSSGLAGGPEETQYF.

This clonotype was seen many times. This chain connects TRBV6-1 to TRBJ2-2; D call uncertain. V was trimmed by 10 bases and J by 5 bases, leaving 26 bases between them. This CDR3 has 17 residues. Germline V CDR1 and CDR2: MNHNS, SASEGT. The CDR3 nucleotides are TGTGCCACCGCGGCCGGATCCCCAATATGGAAGACCGGGGAGCTGTTTTTT. Translating gives CATAAGSPIWKTGELFF.

The table lists this clonotype with many counts. V usage is TRBV28 and J usage is TRBJ2-7, with D maybe TRBD2 (6 bases). The length of the CDR3 is 15 residues. CDR1 is MDHEN, CDR2 SYDVKM, per germline. V shed 5 bases and J shed 6 bases, with 20 bases lying between them. Here the CDR3 reads CASSTPGVAASEQYF. In DNA, the CDR3 is TGTGCCAGCAGTACCCCCGGGGTAGCGGCTAGCGAGCAGTACTTC.

This clonotype occurred many times. The rearrangement links TRBV14 to TRBJ2-5; 12 nucleotides match TRBD2. The CDR3 loop spans 15 amino acids. Trimming cost V 6 bases and J 5 bases; bases outside gene matches: 7. CDR1 and CDR2 from the germline V gene are SGHDN and FVKESK. The CDR3 is CASSRLAGVLETQYF. The CDR3 DNA is TGTGCCAGCAGTCGACTAGCGGGAGTTTTGGAGACCCAGTACTTC.

The CDR3 nucleotides are TGCAGTGTAGCCCGCGCAGGTAGCACAGATACGCAGTATTTT. This encodes CSVARAGSTDTQYF. The rearrangement uses TRBV20-1 and TRBJ2-3; D gene unclear. Germline CDR1 reads DFQATT; CDR2 reads SNEGSKA (reference sequence). This CDR3 contains 14 residues. V dropped 7 bases and J dropped 0 bases, with 14 bases sitting between them.

In its sample, this clonotype was seen many times. This sequence joins TRBV12-5 and TRBJ2-2, with TRBD1 matching 7 bases. Germline assignment: CDR1 LGHNT and CDR2 FRNRAP. V was pared by 0 bases and J by 3 bases, with 1 base of the junction left unmatched. The CDR3 is made up of 15 amino acids. In DNA form, the CDR3 reads TGTGCTAGTGGTTTGGTAGGGGGCCACACCGGGGAGCTGTTTTTT. It specifies CASGLVGGHTGELFF.

The sample holds many counts of this clonotype. V gene TRBV18 combines with J gene TRBJ2-7; D is unclear. This CDR3 has 12 amino acids. Trimming took 4 bases from V and 3 from J, leaving 7 bases between them. The germline CDR1 and CDR2 sequences are KGHSH and LQKENI. The chain's CDR3 is CASSRILYEQYF. The CDR3 bases are TGTGCCAGCTCACGGATCCTCTACGAGCAGTACTTC.

This rearrangement joins TRBV7-2 to TRBJ1-2, with 9 bases matching TRBD1. The V and J ends lost 1 base and 8 bases, in that order; junction bases with no gene match: 5. Looked up from germline, CDR1 is SGHTA and CDR2 is FQGNSA. The CDR3 spans 14 residues. The CDR3 DNA sequence: TGTGCCAGCAGCTTAGTACAGGGGGCGAAAGGCTACACCTTC. Encoded protein: CASSLVQGAKGYTF. The full variable domain, its missing parts supplied by reference TRBV7-2 and TRBJ1-2, is GAGVSQSPSNKVTEKGKDVELRCDPISGHTALYWYRQSLGQGLEFLIYFQGNSAPDKSGLPSDRFSAERTGGSVSTLTIQRTQQEDSAVYLCASSLVQGAKGYTFGSGTRLTVV.

The chain has TRBV29-1 and TRBJ2-2, with D unclear. Germline V CDR1 and CDR2: SQVTM, ANQGSEA. The V end was cut by 4 bases, the J end by 1 base, with 10 bases between. The CDR3 runs to 14 residues. CDR3 sequence reads: CSVGDSKNTGELFF. The CDR3 region has the DNA TGCAGCGTTGGAGACTCCAAGAACACCGGGGAGCTGTTTTTT.

This clonotype was detected ten times or more. The chain has TRBV7-3 and TRBJ1-1; 8 positions match TRBD1. The V and J ends lost 4 bases and 8 bases, in that order; junction bases with no gene match: 6. Germline-derived CDR1 and CDR2 are SGHTA and FQGTGA. The CDR3 totals 13 residues. CDR3 amino acids: CASSSGQGREAFF. CDR3 nucleotide sequence: TGTGCCAGCAGCTCAGGACAGGGAAGAGAAGCTTTCTTT.

This clonotype has a handful of counts. The chain carries TRBV18 and TRBJ1-1; 7 nucleotides line up with TRBD1. J lost 3 bases, V lost 6 bases, and 4 bases had no gene match. Germline lookup yields CDR1 KGHSH and CDR2 LQKENI. The CDR3 totals 13 residues. CDR3 DNA sequence: TGTGCCAGCTCGCCAGGGGGACACACTGAAGCTTTCTTT. This encodes CASSPGGHTEAFF. The entire variable domain, with the rest obtained from reference TRBV18 and TRBJ1-1, is as follows: NAGVMQNPRHLVRRRGQEARLRCSPMKGHSHVYWYRQLPEEGLKFMVYLQKENIIDESGMPKERFSAEFPKEGPSILRIQQVVRGDSAAYFCASSPGGHTEAFFGQGTRLTVV.

At least ten counts were recorded for this clonotype. V usage is TRBV7-2 and J usage is TRBJ2-3, with D possibly TRBD2 on 6 matching bases. Germline V gene lookup returns CDR1 SGHTA and CDR2 FQGNSA. This CDR3 comprises 15 residues. V was trimmed by 2 bases and J by 3 bases, leaving 12 bases between them. CDR3 in DNA: TGTGCCAGCAGCTTATACGGGAGCATGACAGATACGCAGTATTTT. Encoded protein: CASSLYGSMTDTQYF.

This clonotype showed up many times. The chain uses TRBV20-1 and TRBJ1-2; D remains ambiguous. The length of the CDR3 is 11 residues. Trimming took 6 bases from V and 2 from J, leaving 7 bases between them. Germline lookup yields CDR1 DFQATT and CDR2 SNEGSKA (reference sequence). The CDR3 coding sequence is TGCAGTGCCCGTGACAACTATGGCTACACCTTC. Translated, it gives CSARDNYGYTF.

The chain has TRBV10-1 and TRBJ2-5; D may correspond to TRBD1 or TRBD2 (5 bases each). The CDR3 is 17 residues long. From germline, CDR1 is WNHNN and CDR2 SYGVQD (reference sequence). Trimming removed 2 bases at V and 4 bases at J, with 20 bases between. The CDR3 loop is CASSERGLRGRRETQYF. Written as DNA, the CDR3 is TGCGCCAGCAGTGAGAGAGGACTCCGGGGCAGGAGAGAGACCCAGTACTTC.

In this sample, this clonotype turned up many times. The chain links TRBV7-9 to TRBJ2-7; no definite D call. Per germline, CDR1 SEHNR and CDR2 FQNEAQ (reference sequence). CDR3 length: 11 residues. Trimming stripped 4 bases from V and 3 bases from J, with 4 bases between. The CDR3 nucleotides are TGTGCCAGCAGCTGGGGCTACGAGCAGTACGTC. Amino acid sequence: CASSWGYEQYV.

The sample holds many counts of this clonotype. The chain links TRBV29-1 to TRBJ2-5; D not certain. Germline V lookup: CDR1 SQVTM, CDR2 ANQGSEA. The CDR3 length is 12 residues. V lost 4 bases, J lost 4 bases, and 10 bases lay in between. Here the CDR3 DNA reads TGCAGCGTTGTTCCTACCTTAGAGACCCAGTACTTC. It is translated as CSVVPTLETQYF. Variable domain in full (rest from reference TRBV29-1 and TRBJ2-5): SAVISQKPSRDICQRGTSLTIQCQVDSQVTMMFWYRQQPGQSLTLIATANQGSEATYESGFVIDKFPISRPNLTFSTLTVSNMSPEDSSIYLCSVVPTLETQYFGPGTRLLVL.

This clonotype was counted many times. V usage is TRBV11-2 and J usage is TRBJ2-5, with TRBD1 matching over 9 bases. The CDR3 is 15 amino acids. Germline V gene lookup returns CDR1 SGHAT and CDR2 FQNNGV. The V and J ends lost 6 bases and 5 bases, in that order; junction bases with no gene match: 10. The CDR3: CASSSGQGNLETQYF. The CDR3 region has the DNA TGTGCCAGCAGTTCTGGACAGGGGAATCTGGAGACCCAGTACTTC. Full variable domain (outside the CDR3, taken from reference TRBV11-2 and TRBJ2-5): EAGVAQSPRYKIIEKRQSVAFWCNPISGHATLYWYQQILGQGPKLLIQFQNNGVVDDSQLPKDRFSAERLKGVDSTLKIQPAKLEDSAVYLCASSSGQGNLETQYFGPGTRLLVL.

The table lists this clonotype with many counts. The J gene is TRBJ2-7, the V gene TRBV6-5; 8 positions match TRBD2. The ends lost 4 bases at V and 3 bases at J; junction bases unmatched: 8. The CDR3 extends over 15 amino acids. The germline gives CDR1 MNHEY, CDR2 SVGAGI. The DNA for the CDR3 is TGTGCCAGCAGTTTGTCAGCGGGAGATTACTACGAGCAGTACTTC. This encodes CASSLSAGDYYEQYF.

This clonotype was seen ten or more times. This chain uses TRBV5-1 with TRBJ2-1; 9 bases map to TRBD1. V trimming: 3 bases; J trimming: 9 bases; junction bases outside the gene matches: 10. CDR3 size: 15 residues. Germline V gives CDR1 SGHRS, CDR2 YFSETQ. The CDR3 sequence is CASSWGQGPNREQFF. The DNA of the CDR3 is TGCGCCAGCAGCTGGGGACAGGGTCCTAATCGTGAGCAGTTCTTC.

This clonotype came up many times. This chain joins TRBV5-6 and TRBJ1-1, with D possibly being TRBD1 (6 bases). The CDR3 spans 16 residues. Germline CDR1 SGHDT, CDR2 YYEEEE. Trimming took off 4 bases at V and 1 base at J, with 17 bases between the two ends. As DNA, the CDR3 is TGTGCCAGCAGCCCTAACAGGGTATTTTCGAACACTGAAGCTTTCTTT. Translation: CASSPNRVFSNTEAFF.

This clonotype was seen repeatedly, ten times or more. This chain links TRBV25-1 with TRBJ1-6; TRBD1 matches at 7 bases. The length of the CDR3 is 14 residues. V lost 6 bases to trimming and J lost 10 bases; unmatched junction nucleotides: 9. Germline V lookup: CDR1 MGHDK, CDR2 SYGVNS. The DNA for the CDR3 is TGTGCCAGCAGCCAACAGGGGTCCCTATCACCCCTCCACTTT. Residues: CASSQQGSLSPLHF. The whole variable domain, remainder taken from reference TRBV25-1 and TRBJ1-6, is EADIYQTPRYLVIGTGKKITLECSQTMGHDKMYWYQQDPGMELHLIHYSYGVNSTEKGDLSSESTVSRIRTEHFPLTLESARPSHTSQYLCASSQQGSLSPLHFGNGTRLTVT.

The V and J genes are TRBV11-2 and TRBJ2-3; 8 positions match TRBD1. The CDR3 runs 14 residues. Germline V gives CDR1 SGHAT, CDR2 FQNNGV. J gave up 7 bases and V 5 bases, and 8 bases lay outside the gene matches. The CDR3 region has the DNA TGTGCCAGCAGCGGGGGACAGGTCGGACATACGCAGTATTTT. Protein: CASSGGQVGHTQYF.

This clonotype was counted at least ten times. The chain uses TRBV6-2 or TRBV6-3 and TRBJ1-2; D possibly corresponds to TRBD1 (5 bases). V was trimmed by 8 bases and J by 1 base, leaving 14 bases between them. Per the germline V gene, CDR1 is MNHEY and CDR2 is SVGEGT. The CDR3 sequence is 14 residues long. CDR3 DNA sequence: TGTGCCAGCGATGAGGGACTGCTTAACTATGGCTACACCTTC. It encodes CASDEGLLNYGYTF.

This clonotype was seen at least ten times. This chain links TRBV28 with TRBJ2-3; D gene uncertain. Looked up from germline, CDR1 is MDHEN and CDR2 is SYDVKM. This CDR3 spans 15 amino acids. Trimming stripped 2 bases from V and 2 bases from J, with 11 bases between. CDR3 protein: CASSLLVGSTDTQYF. The DNA of the CDR3 is TGTGCCAGCAGTTTACTCGTTGGGTCCACAGATACGCAGTATTTT.

This clonotype appeared many times. The chain carries TRBV14 and TRBJ2-1; 10 positions agree with TRBD2. Germline loops: CDR1 SGHDN, CDR2 FVKESK. V trimming: 0 bases; J trimming: 6 bases; junction bases outside the gene matches: 2. This CDR3 is 15 amino acids long. CDR3 sequence reads: CASSQDPSGSNEQFF. The CDR3 DNA sequence: TGTGCCAGCAGCCAAGATCCTAGCGGGAGCAATGAGCAGTTCTTC.

This clonotype was counted at least ten times. The chain carries TRBV29-1 and TRBJ2-7, with TRBD1 matching 8 bases. Trimming at V came to 4 bases and at J to 7 bases, leaving 6 bases not matched to a gene. Germline V lookup: CDR1 SQVTM, CDR2 ANQGSEA. The CDR3 spans 12 residues. The CDR3 region has the DNA TGCAGCGTTGCGACAGGGGCTGGGGAGCAGTACGTC. It encodes CSVATGAGEQYV.

This clonotype has at least ten counts. The CDR3 nucleotides are TGTGCCAGCAGTTTACAGGGTGCGGGTGGTGAAGCTTTCTTT. Translating it yields CASSLQGAGGEAFF. J is TRBJ1-1 and V is TRBV27, with D possibly matching TRBD1 (5 bases). From germline, CDR1 is MNHEY and CDR2 SMNVEV (reference sequence). Deletions cut 2 bases from V and 7 bases from J, with 14 bases between. The CDR3 is made up of 14 amino acids.